The 2 T cell receptor beta chains given below trace back to one sample, sequenced in a study of T cell repertoires in cytomegalovirus infection. These receptors have no known antigen. From the reads, TCRdb called clonotypes with MiXCR, one entry per CDR3 protein. The sample lists 370,000 or so distinct CDR3 sequences, about 35% seen once, with approximately 12% in the top ten. The source was cultured PBMCs, collected from culture after CMV antigen stimulation. The receptors come from a human donor in good health (CMV status not recorded). Some clones in this sample may be carry-over from other donors' samples.

The V gene is TRBV7-2, the J gene TRBJ1-4, with 8 positions matching TRBD1. This CDR3 has 17 residues. Trimming removed 0 bases from V and 7 bases from J; junction bases left unmatched: 10. Germline V gene lookup returns CDR1 SGHTA and CDR2 FQGNSA. CDR3 nucleotides: TGTGCCAGCAGCTTAGCTCTTCCGGGACAGGTGATTGAAAAACTGTTTTTT. Amino acid sequence: CASSLALPGQVIEKLFF.

This clonotype occurred a few times. The CDR3 DNA reads as TGTGCCAGCAGTGAATCGTCCGAGACCCAGTACTTC. Residues: CASSESSETQYF. The V and J genes are TRBV25-1 and TRBJ2-5; D is ambiguous. This CDR3 contains 12 residues. Germline assignment: CDR1 MGHDK and CDR2 SYGVNS. Trimming took off 1 base at V and 5 bases at J, with 5 bases between the two ends.